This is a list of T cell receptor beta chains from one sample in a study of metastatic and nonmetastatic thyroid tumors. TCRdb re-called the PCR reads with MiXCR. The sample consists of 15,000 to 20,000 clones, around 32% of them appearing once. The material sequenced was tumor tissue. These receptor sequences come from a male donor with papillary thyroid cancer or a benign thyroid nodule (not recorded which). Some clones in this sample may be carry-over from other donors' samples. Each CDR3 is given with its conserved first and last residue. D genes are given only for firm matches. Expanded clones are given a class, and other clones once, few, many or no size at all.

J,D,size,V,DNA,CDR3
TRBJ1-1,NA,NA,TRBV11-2,TGTGCCAGCAGCTTAAGGGGGAACACTGAAGCTTTCTTT,CASSLRGNTEAFF
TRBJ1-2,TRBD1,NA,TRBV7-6,TGTGCCAGCAGCCCCGGTACAGGGGTCGCTGTCTATGGCTACACCTTC,CASSPGTGVAVYGYTF
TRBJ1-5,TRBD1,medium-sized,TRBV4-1,TGCGCCAGCAGCCAAGTCCTAGGACAGGGGCAGCCCCAGCATTTT,CASSQVLGQGQPQHF
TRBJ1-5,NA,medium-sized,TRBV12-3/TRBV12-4,TGTGCCCCGCAAGAGATGGGGGGTCATCAGCCCCAGCATTTT,CAPQEMGGHQPQHF
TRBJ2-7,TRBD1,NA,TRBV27,TGTGCCAGCAGTGCGGGGTCTGGGACAGGGGACTCCTACGAGCAGTACTTC,CASSAGSGTGDSYEQYF
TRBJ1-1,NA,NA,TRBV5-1,TGCGCCAGCAGCCGGACCTCAGGGGCTAACACTGAAGCTTTCTTT,CASSRTSGANTEAFF
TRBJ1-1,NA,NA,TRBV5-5,TGTGCCAGCAGTTTGAGAGCAGGCTCGAACACTGAAGCTTTCTTT,CASSLRAGSNTEAFF
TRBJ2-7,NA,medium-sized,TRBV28,TGTGCCAGCAGTTTACTGTACGAGCAGTACTTC,CASSLLYEQYF
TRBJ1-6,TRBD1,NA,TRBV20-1,TGCAGTGCTAGTCTGACAGGGTCCGCTTATAATTCACCCCTCCACTTT,CSASLTGSAYNSPLHF
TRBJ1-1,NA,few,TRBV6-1,TGTGCCAGCAGTAGGAACCGCAACACTGAAGCTTTCTTT,CASSRNRNTEAFF
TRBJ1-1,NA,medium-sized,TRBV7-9,TGTGCCAGCAGCTTAGAGCAGAACACTGAAGCTTTCTTT,CASSLEQNTEAFF
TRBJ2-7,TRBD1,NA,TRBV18,TGTGCCAGCTCACCTACAGGGGTCGAGCAGTACTTC,CASSPTGVEQYF
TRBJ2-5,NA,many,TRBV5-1,TGCGCCAGCAGCAACATAGCGGTGGGAAAAGAGACCCAGTACTTC,CASSNIAVGKETQYF
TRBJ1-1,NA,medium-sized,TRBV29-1,TGCAGCGCCGAAGTCCCTTCTGAAGCTTTCTTT,CSAEVPSEAFF
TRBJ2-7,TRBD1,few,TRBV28,TGTGCCAGCAGACGTTCGAACAGGGGGCGCCTCTACGAGCAGTACTTC,CASRRSNRGRLYEQYF
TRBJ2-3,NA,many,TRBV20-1,TGCAGTGCTAGCGGCTACGATACGCAGTATTTT,CSASGYDTQYF
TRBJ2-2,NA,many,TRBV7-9,TGTGCCAGCAGCTTAGTCGGAGGAGATACCGGGGAGCTGTTTTTT,CASSLVGGDTGELFF
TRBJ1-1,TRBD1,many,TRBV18,TGTGCCAGCTCACCTAACAGGGGGCGTTACACTGAAGCTTTCTTT,CASSPNRGRYTEAFF
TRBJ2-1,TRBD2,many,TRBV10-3,TGTGCCATCGGGGCACGGGGGGGCGCAATATCGGGGAATGAGCAGTTCTTC,CAIGARGGAISGNEQFF
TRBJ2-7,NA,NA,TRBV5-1,TGCGCCAGCAGCCCGGAGGGGTTCTCCTACGAGCAGTACTTC,CASSPEGFSYEQYF
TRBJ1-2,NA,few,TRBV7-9,TGTGCCAGCAGCCAGAACTATGGCTACACCTTC,CASSQNYGYTF
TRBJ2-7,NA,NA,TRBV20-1,TGCAGTGCAACATTAACAAGAACAGGGGAGCAGTACTTC,CSATLTRTGEQYF
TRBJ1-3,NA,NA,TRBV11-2,TGTGCCAGCGGCCGCGCGACGGTTGCTGGAAACACCATATATTTT,CASGRATVAGNTIYF
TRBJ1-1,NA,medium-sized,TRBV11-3,TGTGCCAGCAGCCCCGGCGGCCCTGAAGCTTTCTTT,CASSPGGPEAFF
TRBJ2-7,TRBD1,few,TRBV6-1,TGTGCCAGCAGTGAATCCCAGGGGGCCCTTCACGAGCAGTACTTC,CASSESQGALHEQYF
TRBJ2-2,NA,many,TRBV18,TGTGCCAGCTCACCCCTGGGCACCGGGGAGCTGTTTTTT,CASSPLGTGELFF
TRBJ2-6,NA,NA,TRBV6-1,TGTGCCAGCAGTGAACAACAGGGAGGTTGGGCCAACGTCCTGACTTTC,CASSEQQGGWANVLTF
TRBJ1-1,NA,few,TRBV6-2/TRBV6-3,TGTGCCAGCACCCAGGACGGAATGAACACTGAAGCTTTCTTT,CASTQDGMNTEAFF
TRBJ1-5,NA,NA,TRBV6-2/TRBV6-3,TGTGCCAGCAGTTCTACAGCGTCCAATCAGCCCCAGCATTTT,CASSSTASNQPQHF
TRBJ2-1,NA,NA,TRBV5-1,TGCGCCAGCAGCTTGGGTAGCGGAGGGTCCTTGAGCTCCTACAATGAGCAGTTCTTC,CASSLGSGGSLSSYNEQFF
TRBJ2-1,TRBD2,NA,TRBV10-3,TGTGCCATCAGTGAAGGGACTAGCGGGAGTAATGAGCAGTTCTTC,CAISEGTSGSNEQFF
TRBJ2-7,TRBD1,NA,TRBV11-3,TGTGCCAACAGCTTAGGACAGGGCGACGAGCAGTACTTC,CANSLGQGDEQYF
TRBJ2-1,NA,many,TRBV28,TGTGCCAGCAGTTTATTGCGGGAACGGGCCCACAATGAGCAGTTCTTC,CASSLLRERAHNEQFF
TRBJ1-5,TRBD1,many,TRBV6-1,TGTGCCAGCAGTCAGACAGGGGGTGGAAATCAGCCCCAGCATTTT,CASSQTGGGNQPQHF
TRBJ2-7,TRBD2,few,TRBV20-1,TGCAGTGCTAGAGCCCATAGCGGGAGGGACTACGAGCAGTACTTC,CSARAHSGRDYEQYF
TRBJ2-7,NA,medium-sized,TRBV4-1,TGCGCCAGCAGCCCCGCTGGGGGTTACGAGCAGTACTTC,CASSPAGGYEQYF
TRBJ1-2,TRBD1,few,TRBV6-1,TGTGCCAGCTCCCGATTACCCGGGACAGCGAGTTATGTCTACACCTTC,CASSRLPGTASYVYTF
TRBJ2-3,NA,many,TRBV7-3,TGTGCCAGCAGCTCAGCTAGGGCAGATACGCAGTATTTT,CASSSARADTQYF
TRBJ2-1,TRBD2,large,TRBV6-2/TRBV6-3,TGTGCCAGCAGTTACTCGATGGCGGGAGGCCCTTACAATGAGCAGTTCTTC,CASSYSMAGGPYNEQFF
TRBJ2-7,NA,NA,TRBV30,TGTGCCTGGACCCGGACCCCCTACGAGCAGTACTTC,CAWTRTPYEQYF
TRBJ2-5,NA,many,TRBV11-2,TGTGCCAGCAGCTTGTCTTCCCGGGAGACCCAGTACTTC,CASSLSSRETQYF
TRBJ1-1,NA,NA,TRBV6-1,TGTGCCAGCAGGGGAGGCACTGAATCTTTCTTT,CASRGGTESFF
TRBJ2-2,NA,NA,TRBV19,TGTGCCAGTAGTATAAGGACGGCTTCAGCGAACACCTGGGAGCTGTTTTTT,CASSIRTASANTWELFF
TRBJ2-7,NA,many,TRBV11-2,TGTGCCAGCAGCCAGCAGGGGACCTCCGAGCAGTACTTC,CASSQQGTSEQYF
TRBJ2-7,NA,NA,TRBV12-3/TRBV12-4,TGTGCCAGCAGTTTAGCGCTGACAGGAGAGCAGTACTTC,CASSLALTGEQYF
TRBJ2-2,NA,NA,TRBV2,TGTGCCAGCAGTTTTATCACCGGGGAGCTGTTTTTT,CASSFITGELFF
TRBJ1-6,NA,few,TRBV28,TGTGCCAGCAGGGGACCACGTTATTCTCCCCTCCACTTT,CASRGPRYSPLHF
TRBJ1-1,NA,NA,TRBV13,TGTGCCAGCAGCTTCCGGGGGAACACTGAAGCTTTCTTT,CASSFRGNTEAFF
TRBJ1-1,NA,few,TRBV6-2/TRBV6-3,TGTGCCAGCAGTTACGGCCCTTACGGTGGAGCTTTCTTT,CASSYGPYGGAFF
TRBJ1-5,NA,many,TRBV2,TGTGCCAGCAGTCAGGACCACAATCAGCCCCAGCATTTT,CASSQDHNQPQHF
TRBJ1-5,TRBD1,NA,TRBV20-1,TGCAGTGCTAGGGACAGGGAAAGGGGTCAGCCCCAGCATTTT,CSARDRERGQPQHF